This TCR beta chain emerged from a study of blood T cell repertoires in COVID-19. Study at large: Collection of acute and convalescent COVID-19 samples took place in the United States, Italy and Spain.

The germline CDR1 and CDR2 sequences are SGHRS and YFSETQ. Trimming at V came to 3 bases and at J to 4 bases, leaving 2 bases not matched to a gene. The CDR3 length is 16 residues. Produced via immunoSEQ multiplex PCR; TCRdb's table is partial and in-frame only. The table records approximately 220,000 clones, approximately 89% of them present only once. The material sequenced was PBMCs or T cells enriched from blood (not recorded which). The source is a woman in her 30s with acute COVID-19. V usage is TRBV5-1 and J usage is TRBJ2-1; 15 bases are shared with TRBD2. The CDR3 protein is CASSSGLAGGYNEQFF. The CDR3, as DNA: TGCGCCAGCAGCTCGGGACTAGCGGGGGGATACAATGAGCAGTTCTTC.